These 32 T cell receptor beta chains were sequenced from one sample in a study of blood T cell repertoires in COVID-19. Assay used: immunoSEQ multiplex PCR; TCRdb lists only in-frame clones, some missing. This table holds a few hundred thousand clones, approximately 90% found once. Material for sequencing was peripheral blood. These receptors were obtained from a woman aged 40 to 50 who had recovered from COVID-19.

The genes are TRBV30 and TRBJ2-1; D uncertain. The CDR3 length is 12 residues. The V and J ends lost 0 bases and 10 bases respectively, with 10 bases between them. Per the germline V gene, CDR1 is GTSNPN and CDR2 is SVGIG (reference sequence). CDR3 sequence (DNA): TGTGCCTGGAGTGTAACTTCATGGGAGCAGTTCTTC. Amino acid sequence: CAWSVTSWEQFF.

The chain couples TRBV7-8 to TRBJ2-2; 9 bases match TRBD1. This CDR3 comprises 15 residues. Germline V gene lookup returns CDR1 SGHVS and CDR2 FQNEAQ. V was pared by 3 bases and J by 6 bases, with 5 bases of the junction left unmatched. The CDR3 sequence is CASSFRDRVAGELFF. The CDR3 DNA reads as TGTGCCAGCAGCTTCCGGGACAGGGTGGCCGGGGAGCTGTTTTTT.

The V call is TRBV30, the J call TRBJ2-7, with TRBD2 identical over 8 bases. The V and J ends lost 5 bases and 2 bases, in that order; junction bases with no gene match: 8. The CDR3 length is 14 residues. The germline gives CDR1 GTSNPN, CDR2 SVGIG (reference sequence). The CDR3 reads CAWRGGSGPYEQYF. In nucleotides, the CDR3 is TGTGCCTGGCGGGGGGGTAGCGGTCCCTACGAGCAGTACTTC.

In its sample, this clone was seen once. The chain combines TRBV30 with TRBJ1-4; 7 bases map to TRBD1. CDR3 size: 13 residues. Per the germline V gene, CDR1 is GTSNPN and CDR2 is SVGIG (reference sequence). After removal of 5 bases from V and 5 bases from J, the junction contained 5 bases not matched to a gene. CDR3: CAWRGQPNEKLFF. The CDR3 nucleotides are TGTGCCTGGCGGGGACAGCCGAATGAAAAACTGTTTTTT.

The J gene is TRBJ2-7, the V gene TRBV7-3; tentative D call: TRBD1 (5 bases). CDR3 length: 14 residues. Between the trimmed V and J ends, which lost 7 bases and 0 bases, there was a span of 13 bases. Germline assignment: CDR1 SGHTA and CDR2 FQGTGA. The CDR3 bases are TGTGCCAGCACCCCTCAGGGTGGCTCCTACGAGCAGTACTTC. Translated: CASTPQGGSYEQYF. The whole variable domain, remainder taken from reference TRBV7-3 and TRBJ2-7, is GAGVSQTPSNKVTEKGKYVELRCDPISGHTALYWYRQSLGQGPEFLIYFQGTGAADDSGLPNDRFFAVRPEGSVSTLKIQRTERGDSAVYLCASTPQGGSYEQYFGPGTRLTVT.

This clone came up once. V gene TRBV7-2 combines with J gene TRBJ1-6; D perhaps matches TRBD1 (6 bases). The CDR3 length is 16 residues. Trimming took off 1 base at V and 5 bases at J, with 12 bases between the two ends. Germline CDR1 is SGHTA and CDR2 is FQGNSA. CDR3 region: CASSLVGGGNNSPLHF. The CDR3 region has the DNA TGTGCCAGCAGCTTAGTGGGAGGGGGAAATAATTCACCCCTCCACTTT.

This sequence joins TRBV5-4 and TRBJ2-7; 7 bases are shared with TRBD2. Germline V gene lookup returns CDR1 SGHNT and CDR2 YYREEE (reference sequence). The CDR3 is made up of 15 amino acids. Losses at the gene ends were 0 bases for V and 2 bases for J; bases not matched to a gene: 5. CDR3 region: CASSLVAGVTYEQYF. CDR3 DNA sequence: TGTGCCAGCAGCTTGGTGGCGGGAGTGACCTACGAGCAGTACTTC.

The CDR3 sequence: CSVVRAGGGYTF. The DNA for the CDR3 is TGCAGCGTTGTGCGGGCAGGGGGCGGCTACACCTTC. The rearrangement links TRBV29-1 to TRBJ1-2; the match to TRBD1 covers 8 bases. The germline gives CDR1 SQVTM, CDR2 ANQGSEA. The CDR3 has 12 residues. Germline trimming cut 4 bases from V and 8 bases from J; bases unmatched to any gene: 6.

This chain joins TRBV18 and TRBJ1-1, with D tentatively TRBD1 (6 bases). Germline CDR1 is KGHSH and CDR2 is LQKENI. This CDR3 has 14 amino acids. The V end lost 5 bases, the J end lost 5 bases, and 15 bases lay between the germline ends. The CDR3 here is CASSSDRTSTEAFF. The DNA for the CDR3 is TGTGCCAGCTCATCCGACAGGACCTCTACTGAAGCTTTCTTT. The full variable domain, with the rest looked up from reference TRBV18 and TRBJ1-1, is NAGVMQNPRHLVRRRGQEARLRCSPMKGHSHVYWYRQLPEEGLKFMVYLQKENIIDESGMPKERFSAEFPKEGPSILRIQQVVRGDSAAYFCASSSDRTSTEAFFGQGTRLTVV.

This chain links TRBV5-1 with TRBJ1-4; 7 nucleotides line up with TRBD1. The V and J ends lost 0 bases and 2 bases, in that order; junction bases with no gene match: 7. This CDR3 is built from 17 residues. Looked up from germline, CDR1 is SGHRS and CDR2 is YFSETQ. This CDR3 reads CASSLAGRGSTNEKLFF. The CDR3 nucleotides read TGCGCCAGCAGCTTGGCAGGCAGGGGGTCTACTAATGAAAAACTGTTTTTT.

V gene TRBV24-1 combines with J gene TRBJ1-1, with TRBD1 identical over 10 bases. In germline, CDR1 is KGHDR, CDR2 SFDVKD. V lost 0 bases to trimming and J lost 13 bases; unmatched junction nucleotides: 4. The CDR3 is 13 residues long. This CDR3 reads CATSDLLGQGVFF. The CDR3, as DNA: TGTGCCACCAGTGATTTGCTCGGACAGGGGGTTTTCTTT.

The CDR3 loop is CSVAQDRGQETQYF. CDR3 sequence (DNA): TGCAGCGTTGCCCAGGACAGGGGCCAAGAGACCCAGTACTTC. This chain connects TRBV29-1 to TRBJ2-5, with 9 positions matching TRBD1. CDR1 is SQVTM, CDR2 ANQGSEA, per germline. The CDR3 covers 14 residues. V was pared by 4 bases and J by 1 base, with 4 bases of the junction left unmatched.

The rearrangement uses TRBV24-1 and TRBJ1-5; TRBD1 agrees at 10 bases. CDR1 is KGHDR and CDR2 is SFDVKD in the germline V gene. Trimming took 7 bases from V and 2 from J; bases not matched to a gene: 13. CDR3 length: 18 amino acids. CDR3 bases: TGTGCCACCAGCCTGGGGGGGACAGGGGACGGAGGCAATCAGCCCCAGCATTTT. It yields the protein CATSLGGTGDGGNQPQHF.

This rearrangement joins TRBV2 to TRBJ1-3, with 8 bases fitting TRBD1. Germline CDR1 SNHLY, CDR2 FYNNEI. This CDR3 spans 17 amino acids. V gave up 4 bases and J gave up 2 bases; unmatched junction bases: 10. CDR3 sequence (DNA): TGTGCCAGCAGTGCGGGACAGGTGTGGGCCACTGGAAACACCATATATTTT. It yields the protein CASSAGQVWATGNTIYF.

J is TRBJ2-3 and V is TRBV19; possible D gene TRBD1, 6 bases. The CDR3 length is 14 residues. The V end lost 7 bases, the J end lost 3 bases, and 14 bases lay between the germline ends. Germline V gives CDR1 LNHDA, CDR2 SQIVND (reference sequence). CDR3 DNA sequence: TGTGCCAGTACGATCACAGGGTATACAGATACGCAGTATTTT. Amino acids: CASTITGYTDTQYF.

The chain uses TRBV6-2 or TRBV6-3 and TRBJ2-2; maybe TRBD2 (6 bases). The germline V gene encodes CDR1 MNHEY and CDR2 SVGEGT. CDR3 length: 17 amino acids. Deletions cut 6 bases from V and 7 bases from J, with 24 bases between. CDR3: CASSPPGGTARGGELFF. As DNA, the CDR3 is TGTGCCAGCAGCCCCCCTGGGGGGACCGCCCGTGGCGGGGAGCTGTTTTTT.

The table lists this clone with a few counts. This chain joins TRBV3-1 (or the pseudogene TRBV3-2) and TRBJ2-5, with D possibly being TRBD2 (5 bases). CDR1 and CDR2 (germline): LGHDT, YNNKEL (reference sequence). The CDR3 is 13 residues long. V shed 6 bases and J shed 7 bases, with 15 bases lying between them. The CDR3 coding sequence is TGTGCCAGCAGGGAGGCGGGCGTCGGGACCCAGTACTTC. It encodes CASREAGVGTQYF.

This clone was recorded only once. The rearrangement joins TRBV28 to TRBJ2-5; 10 nucleotides line up with TRBD1. The CDR3 covers 15 residues. CDR1 is MDHEN and CDR2 is SYDVKM in the germline V gene. The V gene end was trimmed by 3 bases and the J gene end by 3 bases; junction bases not matched to a gene: 4. CDR3 sequence (DNA): TGTGCCAGCAGTTTCCCCGGGACAGGGGAAGAGACCCAGTACTTC. Amino acid sequence: CASSFPGTGEETQYF.

This clone was counted a single time. This rearrangement joins TRBV30 to TRBJ1-4, with 8 positions matching TRBD1. V was clipped by 0 bases and J by 8 bases; unmatched bases: 5. The CDR3 runs 14 residues. Germline V CDR1 and CDR2: GTSNPN, SVGIG (reference sequence). Written as DNA, the CDR3 is TGTGCCTGGAGTGTAGACAGGGGTGGCGAAAAACTGTTTTTT. Translated: CAWSVDRGGEKLFF.

The chain employs TRBV7-2 and TRBJ2-3; TRBD1 is a possible D gene (6 bases). V was pared by 1 base and J by 4 bases, with 9 bases between. Germline assignment: CDR1 SGHTA and CDR2 FQGNSA. The CDR3 loop spans 14 amino acids. The CDR3 loop is CASSLVWGPDTQYF. CDR3 sequence (DNA): TGTGCCAGCAGCTTAGTATGGGGGCCAGATACGCAGTATTTT. Based on the CDR3 plus reference TRBV7-2 and TRBJ2-3, the full variable domain is GAGVSQSPSNKVTEKGKDVELRCDPISGHTALYWYRQSLGQGLEFLIYFQGNSAPDKSGLPSDRFSAERTGGSVSTLTIQRTQQEDSAVYLCASSLVWGPDTQYFGPGTRLTVL.

CDR3 protein: CASSPGLAGRHEQFF. The CDR3 DNA reads as TGTGCCAGCTCACCTGGACTAGCGGGACGGCATGAGCAGTTCTTC. The chain has TRBV18 and TRBJ2-1; 12 nucleotides match TRBD2. The V and J ends lost 3 bases and 8 bases, in that order; junction bases with no gene match: 5. Germline values: CDR1 KGHSH, CDR2 LQKENI. CDR3 length: 15 residues.

The chain has TRBV2 and TRBJ2-1, with no clear D. CDR3 length equals 16 residues. Per the germline V gene, CDR1 is SNHLY and CDR2 is FYNNEI. V lost 2 bases and J lost 2, with 13 bases in between. The CDR3 sequence: CASSELGTMTYNEQFF. The CDR3 nucleotides read TGTGCCAGCAGTGAACTTGGCACCATGACCTACAATGAGCAGTTCTTC.

The rearrangement links TRBV27 to TRBJ2-7; D possibly corresponds to TRBD1 (5 bases). Deletions cut 8 bases from V and 2 bases from J, with 13 bases between. CDR1 and CDR2 from the germline V gene are MNHEY and SMNVEV (reference sequence). This CDR3 is built from 13 residues. CDR3 region: CASAWGGPYEQYF. In nucleotides, the CDR3 is TGTGCCAGCGCCTGGGGCGGACCCTACGAGCAGTACTTC.

This sequence joins TRBV19 and TRBJ1-2, with 8 bases lining up with TRBD1. Germline V gene lookup returns CDR1 LNHDA and CDR2 SQIVND (reference sequence). The CDR3 is 15 amino acids. V gave up 6 bases and J gave up 7 bases; unmatched junction bases: 13. The CDR3 loop is CASSDPGQAKGGYTF. For the CDR3, the DNA is TGTGCCAGTAGCGACCCGGGACAGGCCAAGGGTGGCTACACCTTC.

This chain links TRBV4-3 with TRBJ2-3; TRBD2 agrees at 8 bases. The V segment lost 1 base and the J segment 2 bases; nucleotides outside the gene matches: 14. There are 19 residues in the CDR3. Germline V gene data show CDR1 as LGHNA and CDR2 as YSLEER. This CDR3 is CASSQGPSGSRIFTDTQYF. In DNA, the CDR3 is TGCGCCAGCAGCCAAGGACCAAGCGGGAGCAGAATTTTCACAGATACGCAGTATTTT.

This clone has just one count. The rearrangement joins TRBV10-3 to TRBJ1-4, with D uncertain. V was trimmed by 1 base and J by 5 bases, leaving 5 bases between them. The CDR3 totals 13 residues. Germline CDR1 reads ENHRY; CDR2 reads SYGVKD. The CDR3 DNA reads as TGTGCCATCAGTGAGTGGGAGAATGAAAAACTGTTTTTT. Protein product: CAISEWENEKLFF.

This chain uses TRBV12-5 with TRBJ1-2; 11 bases match TRBD1. Germline V gene sequence: CDR1 LGHNT, CDR2 FRNRAP. The CDR3 is 16 residues long. The trim removed 2 bases at V and 4 bases at J, leaving 6 bases unmatched. The CDR3: CASGLPWDRGVYGYTF. The CDR3 DNA reads as TGTGCTAGTGGTTTGCCATGGGACAGGGGGGTCTATGGCTACACCTTC.

The chain has TRBV5-4 and TRBJ1-1, with unresolved D. Germline V gene lookup returns CDR1 SGHNT and CDR2 YYREEE (reference sequence). The CDR3 runs 15 residues. V was pared by 1 base and J by 1 base, with 11 bases between. The CDR3 DNA is TGTGCCAGCAGCTTGCCGGGGTTAGGGAACACTGAAGCTTTCTTT. Its protein is CASSLPGLGNTEAFF.

The gene calls are TRBV14 and TRBJ2-3; 8 bases line up with TRBD2. CDR3 length: 15 amino acids. V lost 2 bases to trimming and J lost 2 bases; unmatched junction nucleotides: 3. Germline CDR1 and CDR2: SGHDN and FVKESK. The CDR3 spells CASSQTSGHTDTQYF. The CDR3 nucleotides read TGTGCCAGCAGCCAAACTAGCGGACACACAGATACGCAGTATTTT.

This clone was seen a handful of times. The chain carries TRBV2 and TRBJ1-2; 9 bases agree with TRBD1. CDR1 SNHLY and CDR2 FYNNEI come from the germline V gene. This CDR3 contains 15 residues. V was clipped by 6 bases and J by 4 bases; unmatched bases: 9. CDR3 nucleotide sequence: TGTGCCAGCAGCCCGGGGACAGGGCCCATCTATGGCTACACCTTC. Its protein is CASSPGTGPIYGYTF.

The chain has TRBV7-2 and TRBJ2-4; D unclear. The CDR3 extends over 13 amino acids. Between the trimmed V and J ends, which lost 7 bases and 7 bases, there was a span of 14 bases. Germline CDR1 reads SGHTA; CDR2 reads FQGNSA. This CDR3 reads CASTPTRRNIQYF. The DNA of the CDR3 is TGTGCCAGCACCCCGACCCGGCGGAACATTCAGTACTTC.

The chain couples TRBV19 to TRBJ1-6, with 7 positions matching TRBD1. CDR3 length: 14 amino acids. J lost 6 bases, V lost 6 bases, and 5 bases had no gene match. Germline CDR1 reads LNHDA; CDR2 reads SQIVND (reference sequence). The CDR3 region is CASRPQGSNSPLHF. CDR3 coding DNA: TGTGCCAGTAGGCCACAGGGGTCTAATTCACCCCTCCACTTT.